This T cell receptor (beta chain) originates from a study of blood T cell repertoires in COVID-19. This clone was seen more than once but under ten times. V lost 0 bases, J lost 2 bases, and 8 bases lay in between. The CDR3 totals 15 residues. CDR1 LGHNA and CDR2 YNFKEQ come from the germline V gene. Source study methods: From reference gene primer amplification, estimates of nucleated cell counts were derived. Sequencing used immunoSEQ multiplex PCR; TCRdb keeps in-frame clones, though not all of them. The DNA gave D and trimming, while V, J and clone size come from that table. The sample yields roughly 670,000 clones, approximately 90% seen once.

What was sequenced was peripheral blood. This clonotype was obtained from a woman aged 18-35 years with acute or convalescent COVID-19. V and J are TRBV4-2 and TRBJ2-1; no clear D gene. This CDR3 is CASSQDQVTYNEQFF. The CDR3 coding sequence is TGTGCCAGCAGCCAAGATCAGGTCACCTACAATGAGCAGTTCTTC.